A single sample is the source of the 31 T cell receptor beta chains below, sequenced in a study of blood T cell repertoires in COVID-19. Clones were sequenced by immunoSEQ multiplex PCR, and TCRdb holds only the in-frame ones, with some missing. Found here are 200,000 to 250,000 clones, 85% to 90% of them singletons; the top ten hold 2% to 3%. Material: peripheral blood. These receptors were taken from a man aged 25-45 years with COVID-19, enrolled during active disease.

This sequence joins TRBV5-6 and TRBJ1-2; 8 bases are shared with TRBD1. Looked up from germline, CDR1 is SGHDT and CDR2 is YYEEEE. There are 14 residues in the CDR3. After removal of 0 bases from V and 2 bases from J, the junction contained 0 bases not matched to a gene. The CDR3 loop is CASSLDRGNYGYTF. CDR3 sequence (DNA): TGTGCCAGCAGCTTGGACAGGGGGAACTATGGCTACACCTTC.

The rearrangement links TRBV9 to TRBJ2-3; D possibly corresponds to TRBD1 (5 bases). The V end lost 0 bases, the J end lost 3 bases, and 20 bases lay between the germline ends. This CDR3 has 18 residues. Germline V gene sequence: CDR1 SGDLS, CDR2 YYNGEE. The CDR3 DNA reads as TGTGCCAGCAGCGTAGAGGGATTACCAGGGATGGCGACAGATACGCAGTATTTT. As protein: CASSVEGLPGMATDTQYF.

The CDR3 nucleotides are TGTGCCAGCAGAAGACAGATCACCAATCAGCCCCAGCATTTT. Its protein product is CASRRQITNQPQHF. This sequence joins TRBV28 and TRBJ1-5; a weak D match, TRBD1 (5 bases). CDR1 and CDR2 from the germline V gene are MDHEN and SYDVKM. The CDR3 has 14 amino acids. V was shortened by 6 bases and J by 3 bases, with 12 bases between the two germline ends.

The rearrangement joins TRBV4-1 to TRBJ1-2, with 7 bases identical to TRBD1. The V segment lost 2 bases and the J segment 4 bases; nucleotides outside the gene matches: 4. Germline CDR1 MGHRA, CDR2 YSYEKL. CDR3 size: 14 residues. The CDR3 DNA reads TGCGCCAGCAGCCAAAACAGGGGAGCCTATGGCTACACCTTC. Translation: CASSQNRGAYGYTF.

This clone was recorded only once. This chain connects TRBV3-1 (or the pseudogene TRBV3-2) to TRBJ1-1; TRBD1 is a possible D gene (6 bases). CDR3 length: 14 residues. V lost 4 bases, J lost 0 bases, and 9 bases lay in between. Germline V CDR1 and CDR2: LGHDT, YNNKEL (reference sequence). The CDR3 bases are TGTGCCAGCAGCCCGGGACATCTGAACACTGAAGCTTTCTTT. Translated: CASSPGHLNTEAFF.

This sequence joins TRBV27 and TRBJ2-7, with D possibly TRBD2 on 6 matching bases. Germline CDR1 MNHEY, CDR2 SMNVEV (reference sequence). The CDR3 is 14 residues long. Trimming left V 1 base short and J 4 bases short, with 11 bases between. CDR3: CASSLYGGRYEQYF. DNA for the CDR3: TGTGCCAGCAGTTTATACGGAGGGAGGTACGAGCAGTACTTC.

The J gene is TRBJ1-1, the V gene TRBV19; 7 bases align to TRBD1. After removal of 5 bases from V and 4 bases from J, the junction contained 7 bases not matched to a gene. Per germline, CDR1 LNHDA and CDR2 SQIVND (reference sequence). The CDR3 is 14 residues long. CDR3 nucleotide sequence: TGTGCCAGTAGTTTCGACAGGGTTAGCACTGAAGCTTTCTTT. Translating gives CASSFDRVSTEAFF. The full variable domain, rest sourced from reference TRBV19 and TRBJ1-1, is DGGITQSPKYLFRKEGQNVTLSCEQNLNHDAMYWYRQDPGQGLRLIYYSQIVNDFQKGDIAEGYSVSREKKESFPLTVTSAQKNPTAFYLCASSFDRVSTEAFFGQGTRLTVV.

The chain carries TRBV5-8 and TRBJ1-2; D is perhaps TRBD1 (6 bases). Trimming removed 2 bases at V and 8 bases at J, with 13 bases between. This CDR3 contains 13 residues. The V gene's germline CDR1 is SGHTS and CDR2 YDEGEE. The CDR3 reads CASSLTGNFGYTF. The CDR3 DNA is TGTGCCAGCAGCTTAACAGGGAATTTCGGCTACACCTTC. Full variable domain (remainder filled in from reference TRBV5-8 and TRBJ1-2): EAGVTQSPTHLIKTRGQQATLRCSPISGHTSVYWYQQALGLGLQFLLWYDEGEERNRGNFPPRFSGRQFPNYSSELNVNALELEDSALYLCASSLTGNFGYTFGSGTRLTVV.

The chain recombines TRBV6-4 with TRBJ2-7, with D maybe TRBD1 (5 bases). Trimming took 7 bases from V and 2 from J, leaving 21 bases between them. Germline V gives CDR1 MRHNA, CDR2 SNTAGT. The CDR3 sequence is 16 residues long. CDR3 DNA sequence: TGTGCCAGCAATTCAGGGAAGGAAGCCAGCACCTACGAGCAGTACTTC. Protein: CASNSGKEASTYEQYF.

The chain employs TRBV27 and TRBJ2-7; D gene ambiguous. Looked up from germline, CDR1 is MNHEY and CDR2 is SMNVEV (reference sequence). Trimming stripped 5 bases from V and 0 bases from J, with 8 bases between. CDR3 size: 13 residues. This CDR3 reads CASSPRSSYEQYF. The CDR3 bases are TGTGCCAGCAGTCCTCGCAGCTCCTACGAGCAGTACTTC.

CDR3 sequence: CASSIAGLAGYNEQFF. The DNA of the CDR3 is TGTGCCAGTAGTATAGCCGGCCTAGCGGGGTACAATGAGCAGTTCTTC. The chain is built from TRBV19 and TRBJ2-1; 9 nucleotides align to TRBD2. V gave up 1 base and J gave up 4 bases; unmatched junction bases: 5. The CDR3 loop spans 16 amino acids. Germline CDR1 reads LNHDA; CDR2 reads SQIVND (reference sequence).

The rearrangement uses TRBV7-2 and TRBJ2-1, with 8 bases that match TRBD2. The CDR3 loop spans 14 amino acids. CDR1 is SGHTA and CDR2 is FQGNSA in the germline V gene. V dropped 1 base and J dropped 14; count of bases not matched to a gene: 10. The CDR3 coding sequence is TGTGCCAGCAGCTTAGTAGTTCGGGGGGGGCCGGAGTTCTTC. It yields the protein CASSLVVRGGPEFF. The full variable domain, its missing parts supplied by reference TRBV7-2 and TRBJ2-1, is GAGVSQSPSNKVTEKGKDVELRCDPISGHTALYWYRQSLGQGLEFLIYFQGNSAPDKSGLPSDRFSAERTGGSVSTLTIQRTQQEDSAVYLCASSLVVRGGPEFFGPGTRLTVL.

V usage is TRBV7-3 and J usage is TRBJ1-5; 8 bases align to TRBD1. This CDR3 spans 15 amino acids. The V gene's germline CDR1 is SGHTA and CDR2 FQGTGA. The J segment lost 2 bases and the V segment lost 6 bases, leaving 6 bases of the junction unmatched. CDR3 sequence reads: CASSLTGGGNQPQHF. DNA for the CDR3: TGTGCCAGCAGTCTTACAGGGGGGGGCAATCAGCCCCAGCATTTT.

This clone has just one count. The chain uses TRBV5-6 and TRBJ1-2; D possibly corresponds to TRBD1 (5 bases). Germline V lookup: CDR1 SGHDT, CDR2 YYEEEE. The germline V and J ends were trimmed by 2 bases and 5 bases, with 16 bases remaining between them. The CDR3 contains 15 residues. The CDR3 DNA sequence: TGTGCCAGCAGCTTTGAGGTGACAGCAATTTATGGCTACACCTTC. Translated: CASSFEVTAIYGYTF.

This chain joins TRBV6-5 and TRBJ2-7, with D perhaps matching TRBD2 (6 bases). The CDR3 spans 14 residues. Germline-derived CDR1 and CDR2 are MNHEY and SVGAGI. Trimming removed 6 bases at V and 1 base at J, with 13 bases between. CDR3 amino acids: CASRPRRASYEQYF. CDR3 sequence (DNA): TGTGCCAGCAGACCCAGGAGGGCTTCCTACGAGCAGTACTTC.

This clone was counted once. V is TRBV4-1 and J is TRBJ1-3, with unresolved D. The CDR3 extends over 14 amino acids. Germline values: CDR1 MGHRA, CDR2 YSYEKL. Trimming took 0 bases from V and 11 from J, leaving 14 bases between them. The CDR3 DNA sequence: TGCGCCAGCAGCCAAGAGGTCCTGGAGCTCGCCATATATTTT. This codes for CASSQEVLELAIYF.

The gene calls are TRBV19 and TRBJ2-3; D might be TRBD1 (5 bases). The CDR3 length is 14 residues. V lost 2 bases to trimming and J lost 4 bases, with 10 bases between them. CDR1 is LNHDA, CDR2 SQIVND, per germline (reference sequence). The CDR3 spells CASSIRGRADTQYF. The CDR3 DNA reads TGTGCCAGTAGTATAAGGGGCAGGGCAGATACGCAGTATTTT. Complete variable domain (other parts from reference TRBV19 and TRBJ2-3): DGGITQSPKYLFRKEGQNVTLSCEQNLNHDAMYWYRQDPGQGLRLIYYSQIVNDFQKGDIAEGYSVSREKKESFPLTVTSAQKNPTAFYLCASSIRGRADTQYFGPGTRLTVL.

CDR3 in amino acids: CASSGRDKKNEQYF. CDR3 nucleotides: TGTGCCAGCAGCGGACGGGACAAAAAAAACGAGCAGTACTTC. The chain is built from TRBV9 and TRBJ2-7; perhaps TRBD1 as D (6 bases). The CDR3 consists of 14 residues. The V end was cut by 3 bases, the J end by 5 bases, with 15 bases between. In germline, CDR1 is SGDLS, CDR2 YYNGEE.

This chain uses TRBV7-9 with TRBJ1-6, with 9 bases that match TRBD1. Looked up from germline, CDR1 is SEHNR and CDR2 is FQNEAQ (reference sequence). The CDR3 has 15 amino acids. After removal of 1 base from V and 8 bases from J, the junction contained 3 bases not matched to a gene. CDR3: CASSLGGTGYSPLHF. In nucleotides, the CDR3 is TGTGCCAGCAGCTTAGGAGGGACAGGGTATTCACCCCTCCACTTT.

CDR3 sequence (DNA): TGTGCCAGCAGCGCCGGGACAGGGGACAGTTACTATGGCTACACCTTC. It yields the protein CASSAGTGDSYYGYTF. The V call is TRBV5-6, the J call TRBJ1-2, with 10 nucleotides matching TRBD1. J was trimmed by 3 bases and V by 4 bases; bases with no gene match: 9. CDR3 length equals 16 residues. CDR1 SGHDT and CDR2 YYEEEE come from the germline V gene.

The CDR3 bases are TGCGCCAGCAGCAGTTGGGACAACAATTCACCCCTCCACTTT. Its protein is CASSSWDNNSPLHF. The rearrangement uses TRBV4-1 and TRBJ1-6; D possibly corresponds to TRBD1 (6 bases). Germline loops: CDR1 MGHRA, CDR2 YSYEKL. The CDR3 runs to 14 residues. V lost 5 bases to trimming and J lost 7 bases, with 12 bases between them.

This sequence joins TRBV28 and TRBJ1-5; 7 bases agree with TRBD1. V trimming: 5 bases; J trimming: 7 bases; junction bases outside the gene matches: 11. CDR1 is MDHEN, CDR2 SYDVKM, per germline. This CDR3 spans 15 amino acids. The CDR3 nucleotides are TGTGCCAGCAGTCGTTTCAGGGGGGTAGGGCAGCCCCAGCATTTT. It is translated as CASSRFRGVGQPQHF.

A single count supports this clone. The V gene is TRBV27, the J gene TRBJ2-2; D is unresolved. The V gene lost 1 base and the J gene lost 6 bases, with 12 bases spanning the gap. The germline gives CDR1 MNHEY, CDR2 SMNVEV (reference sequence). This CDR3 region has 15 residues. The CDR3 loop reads CASSLLVSGAGELFF. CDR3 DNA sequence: TGTGCCAGCAGTTTATTGGTCTCAGGCGCCGGGGAGCTGTTTTTT.

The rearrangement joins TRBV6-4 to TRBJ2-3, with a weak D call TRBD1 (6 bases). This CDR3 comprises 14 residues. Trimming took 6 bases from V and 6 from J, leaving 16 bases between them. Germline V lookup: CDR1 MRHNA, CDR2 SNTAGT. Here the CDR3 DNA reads TGTGCCAGCAGCCCCGGGACAAGTTCCGATACGCAGTATTTT. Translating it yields CASSPGTSSDTQYF.

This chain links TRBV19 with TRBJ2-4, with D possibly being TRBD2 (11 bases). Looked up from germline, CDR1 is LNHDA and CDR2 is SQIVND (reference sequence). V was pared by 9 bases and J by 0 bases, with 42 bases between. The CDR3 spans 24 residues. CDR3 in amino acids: CARLPPGQGNLLAGVLLAKNIQYF. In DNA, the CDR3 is TGTGCCAGATTACCGCCGGGACAGGGGAACCTACTAGCGGGAGTTCTCCTAGCCAAAAACATTCAGTACTTC.

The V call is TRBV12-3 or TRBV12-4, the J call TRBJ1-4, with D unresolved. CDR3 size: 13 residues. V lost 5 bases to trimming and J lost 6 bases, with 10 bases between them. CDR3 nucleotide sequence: TGTGCCAGCAGTCCGCGGGAGTATGAAAAACTGTTTTTT. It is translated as CASSPREYEKLFF.

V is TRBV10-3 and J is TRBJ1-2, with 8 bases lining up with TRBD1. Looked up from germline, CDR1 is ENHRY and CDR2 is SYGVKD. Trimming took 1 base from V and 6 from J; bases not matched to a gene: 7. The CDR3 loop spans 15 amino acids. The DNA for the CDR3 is TGTGCCATCAGTGAGTATTTCGCAGGGGGCGATGGCTACACCTTC. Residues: CAISEYFAGGDGYTF.

The CDR3 DNA reads TGTGCCAGCAGTTTATGGGGCGGGACTAGCGGGAATCTAGATACGCAGTATTTT. Amino acids: CASSLWGGTSGNLDTQYF. J is TRBJ2-3 and V is TRBV28; the match to TRBD2 covers 13 bases. This CDR3 has 18 residues. CDR1 MDHEN and CDR2 SYDVKM come from the germline V gene. Losses at the gene ends were 0 bases for V and 5 bases for J; bases not matched to a gene: 8.

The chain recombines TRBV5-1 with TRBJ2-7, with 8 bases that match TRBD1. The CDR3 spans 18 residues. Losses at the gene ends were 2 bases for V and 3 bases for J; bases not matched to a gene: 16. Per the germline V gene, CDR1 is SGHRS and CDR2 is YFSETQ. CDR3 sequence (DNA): TGCGCCAGCAGCTTATGGTCCCGCGTAACAGGGGGTGACTACGAGCAGTACTTC. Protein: CASSLWSRVTGGDYEQYF.

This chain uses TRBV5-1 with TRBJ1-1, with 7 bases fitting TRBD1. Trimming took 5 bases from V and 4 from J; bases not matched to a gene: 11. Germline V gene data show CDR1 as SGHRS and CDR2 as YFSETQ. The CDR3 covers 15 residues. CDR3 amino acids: CASRRGGAGGTEAFF. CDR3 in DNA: TGCGCCAGCAGAAGAGGCGGCGCAGGGGGCACTGAAGCTTTCTTT.

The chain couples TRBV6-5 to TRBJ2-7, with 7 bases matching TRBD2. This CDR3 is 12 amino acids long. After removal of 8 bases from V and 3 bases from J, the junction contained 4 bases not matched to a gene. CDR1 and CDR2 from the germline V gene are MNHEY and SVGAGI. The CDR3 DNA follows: TGTGCCAGCCGGGACTATTACTACGAGCAGTACTTC. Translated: CASRDYYYEQYF.